This T cell receptor (beta chain) was captured by sequencing in a study of cytomegalovirus exposure and HLA in healthy donors. Researchers ran the PCR with 60 Vbeta and 13 Jbeta primers. TCRdb keeps only in-frame clones here, not all; method: immunoSEQ multiplex PCR. The sample includes around 150,000 clones, approximately 72% seen only once; the top ten take about 1.3%. The sample was PBMCs. This receptor was obtained from a man between 18 and 29 years old in good health and CMV-seronegative.

The chain's CDR3 is CASTTTGTGNTIYF. Written as DNA, the CDR3 is TGTGCCAGCACCACCACAGGGACTGGAAACACCATATATTTT. The chain joins TRBV6-6 to TRBJ1-3, with D possibly matching TRBD1 (6 bases). The germline V and J ends were trimmed by 7 bases and 2 bases, with 12 bases remaining between them. The germline CDR1 and CDR2 sequences are MNHNY and SVGAGI (reference sequence). The CDR3 is made up of 14 amino acids.